Listed below are T cell receptor beta chains from one sample, sequenced in a study of blood T cell repertoires in COVID-19. Data came from immunoSEQ multiplex PCR; TCRdb stores just in-frame clones and leaves some out. Among a few hundred thousand clones, more than 90% were seen once, and the ten largest hold under 20%. Sequences were obtained from PBMCs or T cells enriched from blood (not recorded which). These receptor sequences come from a woman aged 25 to 39 who had recovered from COVID-19. Each CDR3 is given with its conserved first and last residue. A D gene is named only where the DNA matches it firmly. Clone size is stated in some rows and not others, as once, few, many or a class when expanded.

>TRBJ1-1|-|TRBV13|-
TGTGCCAGCAGCTTCGGCAGGGCAACTGAAGCTTTCTTT
CASSFGRATEAFF
>TRBJ2-7|-|TRBV7-2|-
TGTGCCAGCCTCAACCTTAGCCCCTACGAGCAGTACTTC
CASLNLSPYEQYF
>TRBJ1-6|TRBD1|TRBV4-3|-
TGCGCCAGCAGCCAGTATTCGGGACAGAATTCACCCCTCCACTTT
CASSQYSGQNSPLHF
>TRBJ1-2|-|TRBV27|-
TGTGCCAGCAGAACCCGCATTTCAGATGGCTACACCTTC
CASRTRISDGYTF
>TRBJ1-1|-|TRBV4-2|-
TGTGCCAGCAGCCAGGAACTTGGGGGGGCTGGTGAAGCTTTCTTT
CASSQELGGAGEAFF
>TRBJ1-2|-|TRBV28|-
TGTGCCAGCAGACCCCCGACAGAACCTAACTATGGCTACACCTTC
CASRPPTEPNYGYTF
>TRBJ1-5|-|TRBV27|-
TGTGCCAGCAGTTTAAGGCGGTCCCAGCATTTT
CASSLRRSQHF
>TRBJ2-2|TRBD2|TRBV7-9|-
TGTGCCAGGAACGGACTAGCGGTACCCGGGGAGCTGTTTTTT
CARNGLAVPGELFF
>TRBJ2-1|TRBD2|TRBV5-4|once
TGTGCCAGCAGAACTAGCGGGAACAATGAGCAGTTCTTC
CASRTSGNNEQFF
>TRBJ2-5|-|TRBV5-8|-
TGTGCCAGCAGACGAAATATGGGGTCGGCAGGGCGATTCGAGACCCAGTACTTC
CASRRNMGSAGRFETQYF
>TRBJ1-1|-|TRBV19|-
TGTGCCAGTAAAGGGGTCTGGATGAACACTGAAGCTTTCTTT
CASKGVWMNTEAFF
>TRBJ1-6|-|TRBV6-5|-
TGTGCCAGCAGTTTCTCTTGGGGGCGAGGAAATTCACCCCTCCACTTT
CASSFSWGRGNSPLHF
>TRBJ1-2|-|TRBV6-6|-
TGTGCCAGCAGTTATAATGAGGCTTTCGGCGGCTACACCTTC
CASSYNEAFGGYTF
>TRBJ2-5|-|TRBV7-2|-
TGTGCCAGCAGCCCTCCGGTTTCGGGAAGGACCCAGTACTTC
CASSPPVSGRTQYF
>TRBJ1-4|TRBD1|TRBV30|-
TGTGCCTGGAGTGTCACAGGGGGCGTAAGGGGAAAACTGTTTTTT
CAWSVTGGVRGKLFF
>TRBJ2-2|-|TRBV28|-
TGTGCCAGCAGTTTCCGTACCGGGGAGCTGTTTTTT
CASSFRTGELFF
>TRBJ2-7|TRBD1|TRBV19|-
TGTGCCAGTAGACGGACAGGGGTCTACGAGCAGTACTTC
CASRRTGVYEQYF
>TRBJ2-1|TRBD2|TRBV11-3|-
TGTGCCAGCAGCTTAGATCTGGGACTAGCGAGGTACAATGAGCAGTTCTTC
CASSLDLGLARYNEQFF
>TRBJ2-7|TRBD2|TRBV18|once
TGTGCCAGCTCTCGACAACTAGCGGGAGAAAACGAGCAGTACTTC
CASSRQLAGENEQYF
>TRBJ2-3|-|TRBV21-1|-
TGTGCCAGCAGCAAAGGGGGGACTACCCGGGATACGCAGTATTTT
CASSKGGTTRDTQYF
>TRBJ1-4|-|TRBV6-5|-
TGTGCCAGCACTAGACAGGTCTCTAATGAAAAACTGTTTTTT
CASTRQVSNEKLFF
>TRBJ1-5|TRBD1|TRBV27|-
TGTGCCAGCAGTCCCTTCGGGCAGGGGGCGATTGGGCCCCAGCATTTT
CASSPFGQGAIGPQHF
>TRBJ1-6|-|TRBV6-6|-
TGTGCCAGCAGAGGGGCCGGTAATTCACCCCTCCACTTT
CASRGAGNSPLHF
>TRBJ2-7|-|TRBV6-5|-
TGTGCCAGCAGTCCACCGCAGGTTCCCCCCTACGAGCAGTACTTC
CASSPPQVPPYEQYF
>TRBJ1-2|TRBD1|TRBV25-1|-
TGTGCCAGCAGCGCCGGGACAGGGGATGGCTACACCTTC
CASSAGTGDGYTF
>TRBJ1-4|-|TRBV7-7|-
TGTGCTAGCAGCCTCCTTATGCAGGGGCGCGTCGGGCTTTGCGAAAAACTGTTTTTT
CASSLLMQGRVGLCEKLFF
>TRBJ2-1|TRBD2|TRBV7-2|-
TGTGCCAGCACCGGAACTAGCGGGGGGCCCCCCCCGGGGCAGTTCTTC
CASTGTSGGPPPGQFF